A single sample gave rise to the 19 T cell receptor beta chains below, sequenced in a study of somatic mutations in cytotoxic T cells in rheumatoid arthritis. TCRdb keeps only in-frame clones here, not all; method: immunoSEQ multiplex PCR. The table includes under 15,000 clones, approximately 80% detected once. The specimen was CD8+ T cells sorted from blood. All receptors derive from a man in his fifties in good health.

The V and J genes are TRBV2 and TRBJ2-5; possibly TRBD2 for D (6 bases). Germline CDR1 SNHLY, CDR2 FYNNEI. The CDR3 runs 13 residues. Trimming took 6 bases from V and 5 from J, leaving 13 bases between them. CDR3 DNA sequence: TGTGCCAGCAGCTCCGGAGGGACGGAGACCCAGTACTTC. It yields the protein CASSSGGTETQYF.

The chain is built from TRBV7-9 and TRBJ2-1; the match to TRBD2 covers 12 bases. V trimming: 5 bases; J trimming: 5 bases; junction bases outside the gene matches: 7. CDR1 and CDR2 from the germline V gene are SEHNR and FQNEAQ (reference sequence). The CDR3 extends over 16 amino acids. The DNA for the CDR3 is TGTGCCAGCAGCCCAGGACTAGCGGGGATAGACAATGAGCAGTTCTTC. This gives the protein CASSPGLAGIDNEQFF.

The chain links TRBV6-5 to TRBJ2-6; possibly TRBD1 for D (6 bases). Germline assignment: CDR1 MNHEY and CDR2 SVGAGI. V was clipped by 11 bases and J by 1 base, with 12 bases between them. CDR3 length equals 14 residues. This CDR3 reads CACRQGSGANVLTF. The CDR3 nucleotides are TGTGCCTGCCGGCAGGGGTCTGGGGCCAACGTCCTGACTTTC.

This clone is medium-sized. The chain is built from TRBV2 and TRBJ2-7; D is possibly TRBD2 (5 bases). This CDR3 comprises 13 residues. The V end lost 6 bases, the J end lost 3 bases, and 12 bases lay between the germline ends. Germline-derived CDR1 and CDR2 are SNHLY and FYNNEI. Written as DNA, the CDR3 is TGTGCCAGCAGAACGGGGAGCCTCTACGAGCAGTACGTC. Translated: CASRTGSLYEQYV.

The chain's CDR3 is CASSLDRYSSPLHF. The CDR3 DNA reads TGTGCCAGCAGTTTAGACAGGTACTCTTCACCCCTCCACTTT. This chain uses TRBV28 with TRBJ1-6; D is perhaps TRBD1 (6 bases). This CDR3 region has 14 residues. V lost 2 bases to trimming and J lost 9 bases, with 11 bases between them. Germline V gene sequence: CDR1 MDHEN, CDR2 SYDVKM.

This clone has more than one count but fewer than ten. The chain couples TRBV5-8 to TRBJ1-2, with D possibly TRBD1 on 5 matching bases. Trimming removed 2 bases at V and 4 bases at J, with 9 bases between. There are 13 residues in the CDR3. CDR1 and CDR2 (germline): SGHTS, YDEGEE. The CDR3 nucleotides read TGTGCCAGCAGCTTCGACAGTCCCTATGGCTACACCTTC. This gives the protein CASSFDSPYGYTF.

The V call is TRBV5-1, the J call TRBJ2-1, with a possible D match to TRBD1 (5 bases). This CDR3 is 14 amino acids long. V shed 5 bases and J shed 2 bases, with 11 bases lying between them. Germline V gives CDR1 SGHRS, CDR2 YFSETQ. DNA for the CDR3: TGCGCCAGCAGACCGCAGGGTACCTACAATGAGCAGTTCTTC. It translates to CASRPQGTYNEQFF.

This chain uses TRBV4-1 with TRBJ2-7; 10 nucleotides match TRBD2. The germline gives CDR1 MGHRA, CDR2 YSYEKL. V shed 0 bases and J 2 bases; nucleotides not matched to a gene: 4. This CDR3 has 16 amino acids. CDR3 in amino acids: CASSQDLAGVAYEQYF. The CDR3 coding sequence is TGCGCCAGCAGCCAAGATCTAGCGGGAGTTGCCTACGAGCAGTACTTC.

The chain combines TRBV7-2 with TRBJ1-1; D possibly corresponds to TRBD1 (6 bases). The CDR3 runs to 18 residues. Per the germline V gene, CDR1 is SGHTA and CDR2 is FQGNSA. The V end lost 7 bases, the J end lost 0 bases, and 24 bases lay between the germline ends. The DNA for the CDR3 is TGTGCCAGCACCCACCGGTTACAGGGTCACCGCTTGAACACTGAAGCTTTCTTT. Its translation: CASTHRLQGHRLNTEAFF.

This chain uses TRBV7-9 with TRBJ2-5, with 12 bases identical to TRBD1. The CDR3 spans 16 residues. Germline-derived CDR1 and CDR2 are SEHNR and FQNEAQ (reference sequence). V dropped 5 bases and J dropped 5; count of bases not matched to a gene: 9. This chain's CDR3 is CASSAGTGGREETQYF. In DNA, the CDR3 is TGTGCCAGCAGCGCAGGGACAGGGGGCCGTGAGGAGACCCAGTACTTC.

V gene TRBV5-4 combines with J gene TRBJ1-1; perhaps TRBD1 as D (6 bases). CDR1 SGHNT and CDR2 YYREEE come from the germline V gene (reference sequence). CDR3 length equals 14 residues. V shed 4 bases and J shed 5 bases, with 15 bases lying between them. The CDR3 DNA reads as TGTGCCAGCAGCATATCAGGGGTCGGGACTGAAGCTTTCTTT. This encodes CASSISGVGTEAFF.

This clone was observed once. The gene calls are TRBV11-3 and TRBJ1-1; D not resolved. The V end lost 5 bases, the J end lost 5 bases, and 18 bases lay between the germline ends. CDR1 SGHNT and CDR2 YENEEA come from the germline V gene. CDR3 length equals 15 residues. In nucleotides, the CDR3 is TGTGCCAGCAGCCCACTAGGGCTTAAAGGTACTGAAGCTTTCTTT. The encoded protein is CASSPLGLKGTEAFF.

The rearrangement uses TRBV19 and TRBJ2-7, with TRBD1 matching over 8 bases. The CDR3 has 13 residues. CDR1 and CDR2 (germline): LNHDA, SQIVND (reference sequence). J gave up 5 bases and V 8 bases, and 8 bases lay outside the gene matches. CDR3 in amino acids: CASSRTGLNEQYF. Here the CDR3 DNA reads TGTGCCAGTTCTCGGACAGGGTTGAACGAGCAGTACTTC.

This chain connects TRBV6-5 to TRBJ1-1, with a possible D match to TRBD1 (5 bases). Per germline, CDR1 MNHEY and CDR2 SVGAGI. Trimming left V 7 bases short and J 0 bases short, with 9 bases between. This CDR3 contains 13 residues. CDR3 sequence (DNA): TGTGCCAGCAAGGGGACGTTGAACACTGAAGCTTTCTTT. This translates into CASKGTLNTEAFF.

The sample holds one count of this clone. The chain links TRBV7-6 to TRBJ2-7, with no clear D. The CDR3 length is 14 residues. Trimming pared 3 bases from V and 5 bases from J, leaving 14 bases between. Germline loops: CDR1 SGHVS, CDR2 FNYEAQ. The CDR3 coding sequence is TGTGCCAGCAGCTTGGTTCCACAACCCAACGAGCAGTACTTC. This sequence encodes CASSLVPQPNEQYF. Full variable domain (rest looked up from reference TRBV7-6 and TRBJ2-7): GAGVSQSPRYKVTKRGQDVALRCDPISGHVSLYWYRQALGQGPEFLTYFNYEAQQDKSGLPNDRFSAERPEGSISTLTIQRTEQRDSAMYRCASSLVPQPNEQYFGPGTRLTVT.

The rearrangement joins TRBV27 to TRBJ2-3; no clear D. V shed 6 bases and J shed 4 bases, with 11 bases lying between them. Germline-derived CDR1 and CDR2 are MNHEY and SMNVEV (reference sequence). The CDR3 is 13 amino acids. The CDR3 spells CASRTVSPDTQYF. DNA of the CDR3: TGTGCCAGCAGGACGGTGAGCCCAGATACGCAGTATTTT.

J is TRBJ1-2 and V is TRBV27, with D uncertain. This CDR3 spans 13 amino acids. Germline-derived CDR1 and CDR2 are MNHEY and SMNVEV (reference sequence). V lost 4 bases and J 4 bases, leaving 10 bases between the germline ends. The DNA of the CDR3 is TGTGCCAGCAGTTCGGGATGGGTCTATGGCTACACCTTC. This sequence encodes CASSSGWVYGYTF.

This sequence joins TRBV4-2 and TRBJ2-3; TRBD1 aligns across 10 bases. J was trimmed by 0 bases and V by 3 bases; bases with no gene match: 12. Per the germline V gene, CDR1 is LGHNA and CDR2 is YNFKEQ. This CDR3 spans 19 amino acids. The CDR3 loop reads CASSQVVTGGASSTDTQYF. CDR3 DNA sequence: TGTGCCAGCAGCCAGGTCGTGACAGGGGGCGCTTCTAGCACAGATACGCAGTATTTT.

V gene TRBV6-5 combines with J gene TRBJ2-1, with TRBD1 matching 8 bases. Germline V lookup: CDR1 MNHEY, CDR2 SVGAGI. CDR3 length: 15 residues. V was clipped by 2 bases and J by 3 bases; unmatched bases: 3. The CDR3 protein is CASSYGQGHYNEQFF. The CDR3 DNA reads TGTGCCAGCAGTTACGGACAGGGCCACTACAATGAGCAGTTCTTC.